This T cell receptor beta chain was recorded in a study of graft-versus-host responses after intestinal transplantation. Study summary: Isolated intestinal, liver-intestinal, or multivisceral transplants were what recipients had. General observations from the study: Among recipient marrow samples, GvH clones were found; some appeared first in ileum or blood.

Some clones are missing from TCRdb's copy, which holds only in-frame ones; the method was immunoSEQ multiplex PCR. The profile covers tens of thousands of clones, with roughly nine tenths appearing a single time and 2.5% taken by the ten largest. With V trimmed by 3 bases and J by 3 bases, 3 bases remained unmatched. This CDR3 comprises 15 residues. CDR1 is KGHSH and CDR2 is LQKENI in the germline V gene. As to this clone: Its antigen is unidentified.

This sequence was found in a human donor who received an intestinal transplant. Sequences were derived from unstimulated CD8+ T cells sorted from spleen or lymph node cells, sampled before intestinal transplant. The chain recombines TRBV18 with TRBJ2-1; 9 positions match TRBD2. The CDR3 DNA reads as TGTGCCAGCTCACCGCGGGAGGGATTCTACAATGAGCAGTTCTTC. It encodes CASSPREGFYNEQFF.